A single sample is the source of the 19 T cell receptor beta chains below, sequenced in a study of human T cells and chemical hapten exposure. TCRdb ran MiXCR on the RACE reads and lists one entry per CDR3 protein. Of under 95,000 distinct CDR3 sequences in the sample, about 10% were seen once. The time point is: healthy volunteer bleed at 2 weeks. Total RNA came from unfractionated whole blood. The sequenced sample was whole blood. Receptor source: a female donor in good health. Some clones in this sample may be carry-over from other donors' samples.

J is TRBJ1-1 and V is TRBV13, with D possibly TRBD1 on 6 matching bases. Trimming shortened V by 4 bases and J by 1 base, and 13 bases separated the two germline ends. The CDR3 consists of 15 residues. From germline, CDR1 is PRHDT and CDR2 FYEKMQ (reference sequence). The CDR3 coding sequence is TGTGCCAGCAGCTGGGGACATCAGGGGAACACTGAAGCTTTCTTT. Translated: CASSWGHQGNTEAFF.

This clonotype has just a few counts. The rearrangement uses TRBV20-1 and TRBJ2-7; 13 positions match TRBD2. The length of the CDR3 is 13 residues. J was trimmed by 4 bases and V by 6 bases; bases with no gene match: 3. The germline gives CDR1 DFQATT, CDR2 SNEGSKA (reference sequence). CDR3 in DNA: TGCAGTGCATTGACTAGCGGGAGGTACGAGCAGTACTTC. It codes for CSALTSGRYEQYF.

In this sample, this clonotype turned up a few times. The chain couples TRBV27 to TRBJ2-5; 8 bases align to TRBD2. Germline V gene lookup returns CDR1 MNHEY and CDR2 SMNVEV (reference sequence). Trimming took 5 bases from V and 5 from J; bases not matched to a gene: 4. The CDR3 has 13 amino acids. In DNA form, the CDR3 reads TGTGCCAGCAGTCCAGCGGGAGTCGAGACCCAGTACTTC. Amino acids: CASSPAGVETQYF.

This clonotype was seen ten or more times. CDR3 DNA: TGCAGTGCTAGCTTCGGGACAGGGGGGGAGACCCAGTACTTC. Its protein product is CSASFGTGGETQYF. The chain joins TRBV20-1 to TRBJ2-5, with 11 bases lining up with TRBD1. CDR3 length equals 14 residues. Germline-derived CDR1 and CDR2 are DFQATT and SNEGSKA (reference sequence). The V gene end was trimmed by 3 bases and the J gene end by 5 bases; junction bases not matched to a gene: 5.

This clonotype was seen a few times. V is TRBV6-2 or TRBV6-3 and J is TRBJ2-7; D is possibly TRBD2 (5 bases). The CDR3 covers 13 residues. The V end was cut by 7 bases, the J end by 7 bases, with 17 bases between. Germline CDR1 MNHEY, CDR2 SVGEGT. CDR3 residues: CASTPPQAEEQYF. In DNA form, the CDR3 reads TGTGCCAGCACCCCCCCCCAAGCGGAAGAGCAGTACTTC.

This clonotype was seen only a few times. The rearrangement uses TRBV27 and TRBJ1-1; a weak D match, TRBD1 (6 bases). The CDR3 is 16 residues long. Germline V lookup: CDR1 MNHEY, CDR2 SMNVEV (reference sequence). V lost 6 bases and J 4 bases, leaving 21 bases between the germline ends. The CDR3: CASRSSNRGRVTEAFF. In DNA, the CDR3 is TGTGCCAGCAGATCCTCCAACCGGGGGCGCGTCACTGAAGCTTTCTTT.

This clonotype was seen repeatedly, ten times or more. The V gene is TRBV2, the J gene TRBJ2-3; no definite D call. CDR1 and CDR2 from the germline V gene are SNHLY and FYNNEI. V was cut by 5 bases and J by 0 bases, with 15 bases left in between. CDR3 length: 16 amino acids. The CDR3 nucleotides are TGTGCCAGCAGTACCATACGGACGGACAGCACAGATACGCAGTATTTT. It codes for CASSTIRTDSTDTQYF.

The chain recombines TRBV19 with TRBJ2-1; 8 bases are a match to TRBD2. The CDR3 runs 14 residues. Germline assignment: CDR1 LNHDA and CDR2 SQIVND (reference sequence). V trimming: 6 bases; J trimming: 4 bases; junction bases outside the gene matches: 5. The CDR3 here is CASRGTRGYNEQFF. Here the CDR3 DNA reads TGTGCCAGTAGGGGGACTAGAGGTTACAATGAGCAGTTCTTC.

This clonotype was recorded at least ten times. Written as DNA, the CDR3 is TGTGCCAGCAGTTTATCGTCCAGGGCAGGGGGTCGTTTTGAGCAGTTCTTC. This codes for CASSLSSRAGGRFEQFF. The V call is TRBV28, the J call TRBJ2-1; 7 nucleotides align to TRBD1. Germline loops: CDR1 MDHEN, CDR2 SYDVKM. The CDR3 consists of 17 residues. Trimming removed 1 base from V and 9 bases from J; junction bases left unmatched: 15.

The chain links TRBV7-8 to TRBJ2-2; 7 nucleotides line up with TRBD1. With V trimmed by 5 bases and J by 6 bases, 12 bases remained unmatched. There are 16 residues in the CDR3. Germline lookup yields CDR1 SGHVS and CDR2 FQNEAQ. CDR3 sequence: CASSPTGETFSGELFF. The CDR3 coding sequence is TGTGCCAGCAGCCCCACAGGGGAAACATTCTCCGGGGAGCTGTTTTTT.

This clonotype was seen a handful of times. The chain recombines TRBV5-1 with TRBJ1-4, with 7 nucleotides matching TRBD1. CDR1 and CDR2 from the germline V gene are SGHRS and YFSETQ. J gave up 7 bases and V 1 base, and 4 bases lay outside the gene matches. There are 14 residues in the CDR3. CDR3 sequence reads: CASSLMGDSEKLFF. The CDR3 region has the DNA TGCGCCAGCAGCTTGATGGGGGACAGTGAAAAACTGTTTTTT.

The chain joins TRBV29-1 to TRBJ2-1, with 8 nucleotides matching TRBD1. Trimming removed 0 bases from V and 2 bases from J; junction bases left unmatched: 6. CDR1 is SQVTM, CDR2 ANQGSEA, per germline. CDR3 length: 16 residues. CDR3 in amino acids: CSVEDRHRGTYNEQFF. CDR3 DNA sequence: TGCAGCGTTGAAGATCGGCACAGGGGGACCTACAATGAGCAGTTCTTC.

This chain connects TRBV6-4 to TRBJ2-2; 9 bases align to TRBD2. Per germline, CDR1 MRHNA and CDR2 SNTAGT. The CDR3 sequence is 16 residues long. The trim removed 5 bases at V and 6 bases at J, leaving 10 bases unmatched. CDR3 sequence (DNA): TGTGCCAGCAGTACCCCTAGCGGGGAGGAAGCCGGGGAGCTGTTTTTT. It encodes CASSTPSGEEAGELFF.

This clonotype was counted between two and nine times. This chain's CDR3 is CSVGTGCDGYTF. CDR3 in DNA: TGCAGCGTTGGGACAGGGTGTGATGGCTACACCTTC. This chain uses TRBV29-1 with TRBJ1-2; 8 bases are shared with TRBD1. Unmatched junction bases numbered 4, after V lost 4 bases and J lost 6 bases. This CDR3 has 12 residues. Germline lookup yields CDR1 SQVTM and CDR2 ANQGSEA.

This clonotype was counted a few times. The CDR3 here is CASSERGLKGSNEQFF. The CDR3, as DNA: TGCGCCAGCAGCGAGCGGGGACTGAAAGGGAGCAATGAGCAGTTCTTC. The V gene is TRBV5-1, the J gene TRBJ2-1, with TRBD2 matching 7 bases. The CDR3 length is 16 residues. The V gene end was trimmed by 4 bases and the J gene end by 6 bases; junction bases not matched to a gene: 13. The germline V gene encodes CDR1 SGHRS and CDR2 YFSETQ.

This clonotype was detected ten times or more. The V and J genes are TRBV4-2 and TRBJ2-3, with TRBD2 identical over 7 bases. The CDR3 extends over 17 amino acids. Trimming at V came to 0 bases and at J to 6 bases, leaving 12 bases not matched to a gene. Germline V gene data show CDR1 as LGHNA and CDR2 as YNFKEQ. This CDR3 reads CASSQDGGDEEGDTQYF. CDR3 DNA sequence: TGTGCCAGCAGCCAAGATGGGGGGGACGAGGAGGGGGATACGCAGTATTTT.

This clonotype has just a few counts. V gene TRBV3-1 combines with J gene TRBJ2-1, with TRBD2 identical over 8 bases. Germline loops: CDR1 LGHDT, CDR2 YNNKEL (reference sequence). The V gene end was trimmed by 4 bases and the J gene end by 12 bases; junction bases not matched to a gene: 11. This CDR3 has 14 residues. The CDR3 protein is CASSPESIAGRQFF. The CDR3 region has the DNA TGTGCCAGCAGCCCCGAAAGTATAGCGGGGAGGCAGTTCTTC.

This clonotype was seen a few times. The CDR3 region has the DNA TGTGCCAGCAGCTTGACAGGGTTGGGCAATCAGCCCCAGCATTTT. This translates into CASSLTGLGNQPQHF. The chain recombines TRBV7-2 with TRBJ1-5; 7 bases agree with TRBD1. Germline lookup yields CDR1 SGHTA and CDR2 FQGNSA. This CDR3 is built from 15 residues. J gave up 2 bases and V 3 bases, and 4 bases lay outside the gene matches.

The gene calls are TRBV5-1 and TRBJ2-3; 11 nucleotides agree with TRBD2. Germline CDR1 SGHRS, CDR2 YFSETQ. The CDR3 consists of 16 residues. The J segment lost 2 bases and the V segment lost 4 bases, leaving 6 bases of the junction unmatched. CDR3 in DNA: TGCGCCAGCAGCCCCACTAGCGGGAGAGCCACAGATACGCAGTATTTT. Its translation is CASSPTSGRATDTQYF. Supplemented by reference TRBV5-1 and TRBJ2-3, the full variable domain reads KAGVTQTPRYLIKTRGQQVTLSCSPISGHRSVSWYQQTPGQGLQFLFEYFSETQRNKGNFPGRFSGRQFSNSRSEMNVSTLELGDSALYLCASSPTSGRATDTQYFGPGTRLTVL.